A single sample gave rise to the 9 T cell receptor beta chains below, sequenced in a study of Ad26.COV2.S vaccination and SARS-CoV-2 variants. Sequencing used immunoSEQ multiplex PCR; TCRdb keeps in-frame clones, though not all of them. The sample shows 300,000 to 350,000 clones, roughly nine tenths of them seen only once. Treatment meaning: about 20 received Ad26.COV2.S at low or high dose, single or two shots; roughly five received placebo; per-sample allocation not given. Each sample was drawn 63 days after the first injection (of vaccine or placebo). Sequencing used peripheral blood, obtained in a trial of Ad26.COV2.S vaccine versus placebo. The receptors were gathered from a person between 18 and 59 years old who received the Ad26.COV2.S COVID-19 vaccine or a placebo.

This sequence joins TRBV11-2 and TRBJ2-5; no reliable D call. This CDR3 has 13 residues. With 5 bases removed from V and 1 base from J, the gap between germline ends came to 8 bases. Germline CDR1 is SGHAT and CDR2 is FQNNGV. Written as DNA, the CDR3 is TGTGCCAGCAGCCCATCTATCCAAGAGACCCAGTACTTC. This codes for CASSPSIQETQYF.

The CDR3 coding sequence is TGTGCCAGCAGTGTAGAAGTTGGTGGGGCCTATGGCTACACCTTC. It encodes CASSVEVGGAYGYTF. The genes are TRBV6-4 and TRBJ1-2; tentative D call: TRBD1 (5 bases). This CDR3 is 15 amino acids long. V was pared by 4 bases and J by 4 bases, with 16 bases between. Looked up from germline, CDR1 is MRHNA and CDR2 is SNTAGT.

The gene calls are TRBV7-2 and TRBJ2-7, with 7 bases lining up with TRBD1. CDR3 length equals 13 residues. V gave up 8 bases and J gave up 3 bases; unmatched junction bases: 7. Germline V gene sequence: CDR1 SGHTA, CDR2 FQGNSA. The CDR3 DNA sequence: TGTGCCAGCCGCAGGGGGACCGGCTACGAGCAGTACTTC. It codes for CASRRGTGYEQYF. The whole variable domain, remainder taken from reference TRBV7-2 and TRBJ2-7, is GAGVSQSPSNKVTEKGKDVELRCDPISGHTALYWYRQSLGQGLEFLIYFQGNSAPDKSGLPSDRFSAERTGGSVSTLTIQRTQQEDSAVYLCASRRGTGYEQYFGPGTRLTVT.

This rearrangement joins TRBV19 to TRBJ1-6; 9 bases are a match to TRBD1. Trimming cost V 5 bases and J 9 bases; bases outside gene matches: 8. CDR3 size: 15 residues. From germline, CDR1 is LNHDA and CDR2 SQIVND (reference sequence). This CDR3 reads CASSPNGQGISPLHF. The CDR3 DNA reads TGTGCCAGTAGTCCAAATGGACAGGGGATTTCACCCCTCCACTTT.

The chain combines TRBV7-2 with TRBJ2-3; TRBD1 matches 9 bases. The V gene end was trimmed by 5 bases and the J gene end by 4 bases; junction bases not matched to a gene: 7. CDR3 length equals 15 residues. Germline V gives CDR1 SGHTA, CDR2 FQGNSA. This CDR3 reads CASSQGQGSSDTQYF. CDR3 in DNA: TGTGCCAGCAGCCAGGGACAGGGTTCTTCAGATACGCAGTATTTT.

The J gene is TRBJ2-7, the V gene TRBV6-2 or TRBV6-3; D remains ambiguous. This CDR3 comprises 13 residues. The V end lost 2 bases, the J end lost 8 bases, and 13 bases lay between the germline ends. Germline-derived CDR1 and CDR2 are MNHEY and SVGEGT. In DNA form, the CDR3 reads TGTGCCAGCAGTTACCCCCAAGGTATACAGCAGTACGTC. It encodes CASSYPQGIQQYV.

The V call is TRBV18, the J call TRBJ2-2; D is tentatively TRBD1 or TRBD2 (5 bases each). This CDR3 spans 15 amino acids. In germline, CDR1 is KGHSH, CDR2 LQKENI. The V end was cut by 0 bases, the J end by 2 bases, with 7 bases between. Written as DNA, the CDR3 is TGTGCCAGCTCACCACCGGGACCCAACACCGGGGAGCTGTTTTTT. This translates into CASSPPGPNTGELFF.

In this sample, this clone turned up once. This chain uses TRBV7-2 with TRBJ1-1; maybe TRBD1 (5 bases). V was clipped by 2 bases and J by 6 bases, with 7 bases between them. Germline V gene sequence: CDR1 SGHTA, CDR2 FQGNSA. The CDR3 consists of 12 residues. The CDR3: CASSLTGPEAFF. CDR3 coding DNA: TGTGCCAGCAGCTTAACAGGACCTGAAGCTTTCTTT.

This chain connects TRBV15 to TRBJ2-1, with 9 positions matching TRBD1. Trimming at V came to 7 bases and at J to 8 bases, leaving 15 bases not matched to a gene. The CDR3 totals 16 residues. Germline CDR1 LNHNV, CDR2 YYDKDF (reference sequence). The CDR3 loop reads CATTLKAGQGSDEQFF. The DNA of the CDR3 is TGTGCCACCACCCTTAAGGCGGGACAGGGTAGCGATGAGCAGTTCTTC.